This is a list of T cell receptor beta chains from one sample in a study of PD-L1 blockade in urothelial cancer. The data were produced by immunoSEQ multiplex PCR, yet TCRdb's version contains in-frame clones alone and is incomplete. The table has 100,000 to 150,000 clones, around 84% seen once. Here the sequenced sample was PBMCs, taken around atezolizumab (anti-PD-L1) treatment. The receptors here all came from a man between 50 and 59 years old with urothelial cancer. Both conserved end residues are part of each CDR3. The order of the fields is clone size, J gene, V gene, D gene, CDR3 length, CDR3 DNA, CDR3 protein. A D gene is named only where the DNA matches it firmly. Size tells how often a clone was seen (once, few, many) or the class of an expanded clone, and some rows leave it out.

. | TRBJ2-7 | TRBV10-2 | TRBD2 | 16 | TGCGCCACCACGGGGTACGGGACTAGCGGTACCTACGAGCAGTACTTC | CATTGYGTSGTYEQYF
. | TRBJ1-2 | TRBV23-1 | . | 17 | TGCGCCAGCAGTCAATCCCTTATGGAGGCTGTAAGTAATGGCTACACCTTC | CASSQSLMEAVSNGYTF
few | TRBJ2-7 | TRBV10-3 | . | 12 | TGTGCCATCAGTGCAACTATTTACGAGCAGTACTTC | CAISATIYEQYF
. | TRBJ1-5 | TRBV4-1 | TRBD1 | 16 | TGCGCCAGCAGCCCTGGGACAGCCGATAGCAATCAGCCCCAGCATTTT | CASSPGTADSNQPQHF
once | TRBJ1-2 | TRBV2 | . | 15 | TGTGCCAGGGGAGGGGATTGGCGAGAGACCTATGGCTACACCTTC | CARGGDWRETYGYTF
. | TRBJ2-2 | TRBV19 | TRBD1 | 16 | TGTGCCAGTAGAGAGACAGGGGGCTTCGACACCGGGGAGCTGTTTTTT | CASRETGGFDTGELFF
. | TRBJ1-3 | TRBV28 | . | 13 | TGTGCCGCGACCGGGGGGCGGTCGAACACCATATATTTT | CAATGGRSNTIYF
. | TRBJ2-1 | TRBV9 | TRBD2 | 17 | TGTGCCAGCAGCGTAGGGGTAAGACTAGCGGAACCTAATGAGCAGTTCTTC | CASSVGVRLAEPNEQFF
. | TRBJ1-1 | TRBV7-2 | . | 14 | TGTGCCAGCAGCTTTCGGGGGGCGCGGACTGAAGCTTTCTTT | CASSFRGARTEAFF
. | TRBJ2-6 | TRBV6-1 | . | 15 | TGTGCCAGCACCCCGGCCGGGGCTGGGGCCAACGTCCTGACTTTC | CASTPAGAGANVLTF
. | TRBJ2-5 | TRBV5-1 | TRBD1 | 14 | TGCGCCAGCAGCTTGCCAGGGGGAAAAGAGACCCAGTACTTC | CASSLPGGKETQYF
. | TRBJ2-5 | TRBV5-1 | . | 13 | TGCGCCAGCAGCTTGAACTATCAAGAGACCCAGTACTTC | CASSLNYQETQYF
. | TRBJ2-3 | TRBV11-2 | . | 14 | TGTGCCAGCAGCCCCTCGCGGGCGGGGGATACGCAGTATTTT | CASSPSRAGDTQYF
. | TRBJ1-2 | TRBV28 | . | 10 | TGTGCCAGCAGCTCTTTAGGCTACACCTTC | CASSSLGYTF
. | TRBJ2-1 | TRBV29-1 | . | 14 | TGCAGCGCCTCCCCGCGGGAAACTTACAATGAGCAGTTCTTC | CSASPRETYNEQFF
. | TRBJ2-7 | TRBV28 | TRBD2 | 18 | TGTGCCAGCAGCCAAAACGTTGGTAGCGGGAGGGCACGGTACGAGCAGTACTTC | CASSQNVGSGRARYEQYF
. | TRBJ2-2 | TRBV27 | TRBD1 | 15 | TGTGCCAGCCAGGGGGCGCGCCCTAACACCGGGGAGCTGTTTTTT | CASQGARPNTGELFF
. | TRBJ2-5 | TRBV2 | TRBD1 | 18 | TGTGCCAGCCCTCCGAGGACAGGGATAAAGATATCGGGAGAGACCCAGTACTTC | CASPPRTGIKISGETQYF
. | TRBJ2-7 | TRBV11-2 | TRBD1 | 12 | TGTGCCAGCGGGACAGGTTGGCACGAGCAGTACTTC | CASGTGWHEQYF
once | TRBJ1-5 | TRBV7-2 | TRBD1 | 15 | TGTGCCAGCAGCGCCGGGACAGGGGGAAATCAGCCCCAGCATTTT | CASSAGTGGNQPQHF
. | TRBJ2-2 | TRBV5-1 | TRBD2 | 15 | TGCGCCAGCAGCTTGCGGGGGGCGAACACCGGGGAGCTGTTTTTT | CASSLRGANTGELFF
. | TRBJ2-7 | TRBV10-3 | . | 15 | TGTGCCATCAGTGAATCGAGTCAGGCCATCTTGGAGCAGTACTTC | CAISESSQAILEQYF
. | TRBJ2-1 | TRBV15 | . | 23 | TGTGCCACCAGCAGAGGCCCTGAGGGGGGGACTGGTGGCCCTGGAAGGCCCTACAATGAGCAGTTCTTC | CATSRGPEGGTGGPGRPYNEQFF
. | TRBJ2-2 | TRBV9 | . | 17 | TGTGCCAGCAGCGGGCAGGGGGCGCACGGGGGGACCGGGGAGCTGTTTTTT | CASSGQGAHGGTGELFF
once | TRBJ2-3 | TRBV5-1 | TRBD2 | 14 | TGCGCCAGCAGCTTTTCTGGGAGGGCAGATACGCAGTATTTT | CASSFSGRADTQYF
once | TRBJ2-1 | TRBV5-4 | TRBD2 | 15 | TGTGCCAGCAGCTTGGGACTAGCGGGGTTCAATGAGCAGTTCTTC | CASSLGLAGFNEQFF
. | TRBJ2-4 | TRBV18 | . | 17 | TGTGCCAGCTCACCAGATCGGGGGTCTGACAACAAAAACATTCAGTACTTC | CASSPDRGSDNKNIQYF